The source of this T cell receptor beta chain is a study of blood T cell repertoires in COVID-19. Across the whole study: Collection of acute and convalescent COVID-19 samples took place in the United States, Italy and Spain. The cDNA or gDNA used as material had been derived from T cells, B-cell-depleted T cells, or PBMCs.

In the original analysis: Estimated nucleated cell counts came from reference gene primer amplification. Using immunoSEQ multiplex PCR, the repertoire was profiled, and TCRdb retains in-frame clones only, with some absent. The D gene and trimming were derived from the DNA, and the V and J assignments and clone size from that table. The data contain some 58,000 clones, about 86% of them singletons. The CDR3 consists of 17 residues. J lost 2 bases, V lost 5 bases, and 8 bases had no gene match. The germline gives CDR1 SGHNT, CDR2 YENEEA. The gene calls are TRBV11-3 and TRBJ2-5; the match to TRBD2 covers 13 bases. This receptor was taken from a man aged 35 to 55 with acute or convalescent COVID-19. The sample taken for sequencing was peripheral blood. The DNA for the CDR3 is TGTGCCAGCAGCCCTGGACTAGCGGGGGATTTTCAAGAGACCCAGTACTTC. It is translated as CASSPGLAGDFQETQYF.